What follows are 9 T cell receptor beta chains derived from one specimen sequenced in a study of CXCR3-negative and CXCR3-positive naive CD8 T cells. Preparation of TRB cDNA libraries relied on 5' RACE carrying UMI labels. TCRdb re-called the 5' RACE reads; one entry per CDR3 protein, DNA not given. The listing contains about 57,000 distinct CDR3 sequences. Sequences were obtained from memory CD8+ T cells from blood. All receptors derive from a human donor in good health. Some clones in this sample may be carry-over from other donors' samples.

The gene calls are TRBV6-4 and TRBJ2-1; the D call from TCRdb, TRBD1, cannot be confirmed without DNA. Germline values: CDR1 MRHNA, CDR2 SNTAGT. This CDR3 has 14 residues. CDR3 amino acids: CASSDGTGGNEQFF.

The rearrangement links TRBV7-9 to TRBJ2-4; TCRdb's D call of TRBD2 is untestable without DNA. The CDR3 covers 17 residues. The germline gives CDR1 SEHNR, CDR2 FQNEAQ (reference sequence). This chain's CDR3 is CASSSLIGGLRGNIQYF.

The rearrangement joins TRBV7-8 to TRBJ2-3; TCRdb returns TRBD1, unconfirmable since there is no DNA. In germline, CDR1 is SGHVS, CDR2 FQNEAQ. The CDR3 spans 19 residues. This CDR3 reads CASSLALGAASTTTDTQYF.

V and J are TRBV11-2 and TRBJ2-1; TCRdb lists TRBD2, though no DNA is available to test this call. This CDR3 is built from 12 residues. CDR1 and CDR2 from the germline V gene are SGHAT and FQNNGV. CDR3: CASRVPEGEQFF.

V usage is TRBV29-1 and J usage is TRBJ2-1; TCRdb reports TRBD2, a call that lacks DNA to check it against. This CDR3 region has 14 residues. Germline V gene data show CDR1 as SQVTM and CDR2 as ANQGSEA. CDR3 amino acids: CSITGTSGSYEQFF.

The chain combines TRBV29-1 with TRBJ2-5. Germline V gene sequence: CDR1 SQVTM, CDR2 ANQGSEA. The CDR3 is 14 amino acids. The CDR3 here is CSVGGWLPQETQYF. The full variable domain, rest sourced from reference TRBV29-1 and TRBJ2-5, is SAVISQKPSRDICQRGTSLTIQCQVDSQVTMMFWYRQQPGQSLTLIATANQGSEATYESGFVIDKFPISRPNLTFSTLTVSNMSPEDSSIYLCSVGGWLPQETQYFGPGTRLLVL.

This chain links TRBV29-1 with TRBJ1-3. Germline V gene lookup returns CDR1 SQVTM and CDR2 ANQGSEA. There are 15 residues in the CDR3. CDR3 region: CSASRFELGGNTIYF.

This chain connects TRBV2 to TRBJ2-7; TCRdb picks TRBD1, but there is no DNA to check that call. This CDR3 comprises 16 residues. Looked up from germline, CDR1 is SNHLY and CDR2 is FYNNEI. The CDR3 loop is CASSESYRDFSYEQYF.

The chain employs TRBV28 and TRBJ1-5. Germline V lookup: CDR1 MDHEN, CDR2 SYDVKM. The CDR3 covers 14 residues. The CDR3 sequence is CASSLWDSGQPQHF.